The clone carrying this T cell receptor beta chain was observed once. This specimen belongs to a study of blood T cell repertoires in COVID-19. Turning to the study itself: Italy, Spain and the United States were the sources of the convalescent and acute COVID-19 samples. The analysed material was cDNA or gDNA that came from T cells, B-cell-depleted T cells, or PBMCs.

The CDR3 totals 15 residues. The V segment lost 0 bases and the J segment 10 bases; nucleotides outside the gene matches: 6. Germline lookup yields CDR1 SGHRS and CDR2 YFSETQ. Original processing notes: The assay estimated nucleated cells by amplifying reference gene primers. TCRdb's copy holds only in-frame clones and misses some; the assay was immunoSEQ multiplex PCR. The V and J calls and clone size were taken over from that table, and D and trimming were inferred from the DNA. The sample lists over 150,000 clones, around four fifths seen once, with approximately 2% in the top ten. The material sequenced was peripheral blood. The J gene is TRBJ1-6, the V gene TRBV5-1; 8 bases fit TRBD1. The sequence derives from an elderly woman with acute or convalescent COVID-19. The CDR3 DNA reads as TGCGCCAGCAGCTTGGCCGGACAGGGCCGCTCACCCCTCCACTTT. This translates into CASSLAGQGRSPLHF.